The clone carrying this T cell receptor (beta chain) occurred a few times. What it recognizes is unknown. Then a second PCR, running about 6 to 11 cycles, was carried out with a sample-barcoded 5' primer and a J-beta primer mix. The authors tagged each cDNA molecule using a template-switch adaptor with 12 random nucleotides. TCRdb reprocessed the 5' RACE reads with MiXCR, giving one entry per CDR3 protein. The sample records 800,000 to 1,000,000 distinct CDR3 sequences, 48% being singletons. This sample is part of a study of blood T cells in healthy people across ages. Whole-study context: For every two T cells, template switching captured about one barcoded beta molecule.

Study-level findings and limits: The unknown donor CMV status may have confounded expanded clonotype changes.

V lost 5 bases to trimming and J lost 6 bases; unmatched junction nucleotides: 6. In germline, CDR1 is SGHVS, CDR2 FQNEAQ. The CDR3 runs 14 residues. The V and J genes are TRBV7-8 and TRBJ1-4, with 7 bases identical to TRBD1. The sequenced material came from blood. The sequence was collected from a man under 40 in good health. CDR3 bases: TGTGCCAGCAGCGCGGACAGGCTAGATGAAAAACTGTTTTTT. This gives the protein CASSADRLDEKLFF.